A selection of T cell receptor beta chains follows, all from one sample in a study of cytomegalovirus exposure and HLA in healthy donors. Only in-frame clones appear in the TCRdb table, and some are missing; sequencing was by immunoSEQ multiplex PCR. The top ten clones hold 5.5% to 7% of a sample with tens of thousands of clones, around three quarters of them seen once. Sequences were obtained from PBMCs. The receptors here all came from a man between 50 and 59 years old in good health and CMV-seronegative. CDR3s include the opening cysteine and the closing phenylalanine or tryptophan. D genes are given only for firm matches. The size of a clone is reported for some rows only, either as once, few or many, or as a class for expanded clones.

cdr3_length clone_size j_call d_call v_call cdr3_nt cdr3_aa
15 once TRBJ1-2 TRBD1 TRBV6-5 TGTGCCAGCAGTCCCCTGGGACAGGGTAATTATGGCTACACCTTC CASSPLGQGNYGYTF
15 . TRBJ1-3 . TRBV5-4 TGTGCCAGCAGCATACAGGGTAGCTCTGGAAACACCATATATTTT CASSIQGSSGNTIYF
14 . TRBJ1-1 . TRBV5-1 TGCGCCAGCAGCTTACGTTCGGGGGACACTGAAGCTTTCTTT CASSLRSGDTEAFF
14 . TRBJ1-1 . TRBV18 TGTGCCAGCTCACCCAAGAGGGAAAACACTGAAGCTTTCTTT CASSPKRENTEAFF
12 once TRBJ2-5 . TRBV11-2 TGTGCCAGCAGCTACGCCGGGGAGACCCAGTACTTC CASSYAGETQYF
14 . TRBJ2-3 . TRBV7-9 TGTGCCAGCAGCCAAGAGCGGGTCACAGATACGCAGTATTTT CASSQERVTDTQYF
13 . TRBJ1-1 . TRBV19 TGTGCCAGTAGTATAGCGGCGGACACTGAAGCTTTCTTT CASSIAADTEAFF
13 . TRBJ2-2 . TRBV6-5 TGTGCCAGCAGTTACTTCGGGACCGGGGAGCTGTTTTTT CASSYFGTGELFF
14 . TRBJ2-3 TRBD2 TRBV2 TGTGCCAGCAACCGGGGGGGAAAGACAGATACGCAGTATTTT CASNRGGKTDTQYF
12 . TRBJ1-4 . TRBV25-1 TGTGCCAGCAGACCGGGGGAGGAAAAACTGTTTTTT CASRPGEEKLFF
11 . TRBJ1-1 TRBD1 TRBV29-1 TGCAGCGGGAGGACAGGGCCTGAAGCTTTCTTT CSGRTGPEAFF
15 . TRBJ2-7 . TRBV6-1 TGTGCCAGCAGTGAAGCTTGGACAGACTCCTACGAGCAGTACTTC CASSEAWTDSYEQYF
13 . TRBJ1-4 . TRBV11-2 TGTGCCACCAGAGGGGGGGGTAATGAAAAACTGTTTTTT CATRGGGNEKLFF
13 . TRBJ2-3 . TRBV5-1 TGCGCCAGCAGCTTCCCCGGCACAGATACGCAGTATTTT CASSFPGTDTQYF
18 . TRBJ2-1 TRBD2 TRBV10-2 TGCGCCAGCAGACGCGGGACTAGCGGGAGGCGGGTAGGCGATGAGCAGTTCTTC CASRRGTSGRRVGDEQFF
15 . TRBJ2-2 . TRBV6-1 TGTGCCAGCAGCCGCGGACAGAGGAACACCGGGGAGCTGTTTTTT CASSRGQRNTGELFF
17 once TRBJ1-1 . TRBV6-4 TGTGCCAGCAATAATTACCTTCTTGGGCTTACTTACACTGAAGCTTTCTTT CASNNYLLGLTYTEAFF
18 . TRBJ1-2 TRBD1 TRBV28 TGTGCCAGCAGTTTCCAGGGAAGAAGACAGGGGGAAAAGTATGGCTACACCTTC CASSFQGRRQGEKYGYTF
17 . TRBJ2-3 . TRBV4-2 TGTGCCAGCAGCCAAGAAGGTAGCCGCAGACTCGGAGATACGCAGTATTTT CASSQEGSRRLGDTQYF
13 . TRBJ2-5 . TRBV29-1 TGCAGCATCCCGGTGCCTCCGGGGGAGACCCAGTACTTC CSIPVPPGETQYF
14 . TRBJ1-1 . TRBV18 TGTGCCAGCTCACTCTCGGGTGTGAACACTGAAGCTTTCTTT CASSLSGVNTEAFF
14 . TRBJ2-1 . TRBV4-1 TGCGCCAGCAGCCAAGATGGGCCGAACGATGAGCAGTTCTTC CASSQDGPNDEQFF
15 . TRBJ1-1 . TRBV28 TGTGCCAGCAGTTTCCCCCCAGGGGCGCAAAGTGAAGCTTTCTTT CASSFPPGAQSEAFF
14 . TRBJ1-1 . TRBV5-5 TGTGCCAGCACCACTTTCCGGGAAGTGGCTGAAGCTTTCTTT CASTTFREVAEAFF
15 once TRBJ1-1 . TRBV4-3 TGCGCCAGCAGCCAAGACAGGGCGGGGGACACTGAAGCTTTCTTT CASSQDRAGDTEAFF
15 . TRBJ1-4 . TRBV30 TGTGCCTGGACCCGAGGGGGAGGGACGGTTGAAAAACTGTTTTTT CAWTRGGGTVEKLFF